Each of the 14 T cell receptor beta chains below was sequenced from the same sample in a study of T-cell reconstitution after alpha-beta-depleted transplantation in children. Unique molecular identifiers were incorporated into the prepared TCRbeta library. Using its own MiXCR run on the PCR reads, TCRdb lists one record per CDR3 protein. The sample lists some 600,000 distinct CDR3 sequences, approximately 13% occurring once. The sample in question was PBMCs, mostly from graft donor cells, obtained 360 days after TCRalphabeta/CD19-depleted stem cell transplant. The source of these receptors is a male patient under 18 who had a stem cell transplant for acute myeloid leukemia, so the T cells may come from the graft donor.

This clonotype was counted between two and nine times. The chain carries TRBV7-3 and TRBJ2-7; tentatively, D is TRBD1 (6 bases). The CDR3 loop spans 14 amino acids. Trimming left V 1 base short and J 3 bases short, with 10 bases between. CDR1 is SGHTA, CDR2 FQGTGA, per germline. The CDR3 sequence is CASSLIGGHYEQYF. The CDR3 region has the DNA TGTGCCAGCAGCTTAATAGGGGGACACTACGAGCAGTACTTC.

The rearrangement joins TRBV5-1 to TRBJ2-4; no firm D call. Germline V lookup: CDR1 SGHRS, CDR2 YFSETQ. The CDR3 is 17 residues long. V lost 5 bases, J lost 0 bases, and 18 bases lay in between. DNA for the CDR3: TGCGCCAGCAGGCCTCAGCTTACTACGATAGCCAAAAACATTCAGTACTTC. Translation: CASRPQLTTIAKNIQYF. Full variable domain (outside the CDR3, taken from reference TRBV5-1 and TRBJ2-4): KAGVTQTPRYLIKTRGQQVTLSCSPISGHRSVSWYQQTPGQGLQFLFEYFSETQRNKGNFPGRFSGRQFSNSRSEMNVSTLELGDSALYLCASRPQLTTIAKNIQYFGAGTRLSVL.

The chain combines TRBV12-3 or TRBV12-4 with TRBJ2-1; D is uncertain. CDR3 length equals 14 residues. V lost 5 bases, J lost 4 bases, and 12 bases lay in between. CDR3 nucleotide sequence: TGTGCCAGCAGTCTTCTGCGGCAGTACAATGAGCAGTTCTTC. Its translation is CASSLLRQYNEQFF.

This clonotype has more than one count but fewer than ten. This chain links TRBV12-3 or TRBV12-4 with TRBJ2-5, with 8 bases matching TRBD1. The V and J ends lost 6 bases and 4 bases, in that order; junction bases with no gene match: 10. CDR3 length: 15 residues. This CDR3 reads CASSHHSGGGETQYF. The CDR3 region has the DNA TGTGCCAGCAGCCATCATTCAGGGGGCGGAGAGACCCAGTACTTC.

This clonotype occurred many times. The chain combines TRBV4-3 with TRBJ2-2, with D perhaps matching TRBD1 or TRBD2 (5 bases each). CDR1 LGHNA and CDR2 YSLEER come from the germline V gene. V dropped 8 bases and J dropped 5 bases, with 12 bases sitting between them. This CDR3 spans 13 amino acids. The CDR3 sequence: CASGIWGTGELFF. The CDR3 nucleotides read TGCGCCAGCGGGATATGGGGGACCGGGGAGCTGTTTTTT.

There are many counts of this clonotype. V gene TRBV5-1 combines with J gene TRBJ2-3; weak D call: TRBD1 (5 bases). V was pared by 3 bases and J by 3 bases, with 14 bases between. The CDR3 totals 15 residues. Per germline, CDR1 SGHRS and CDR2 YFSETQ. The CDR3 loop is CASSSGAWITDTQYF. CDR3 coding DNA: TGCGCCAGCAGCTCTGGGGCTTGGATAACAGATACGCAGTATTTT.

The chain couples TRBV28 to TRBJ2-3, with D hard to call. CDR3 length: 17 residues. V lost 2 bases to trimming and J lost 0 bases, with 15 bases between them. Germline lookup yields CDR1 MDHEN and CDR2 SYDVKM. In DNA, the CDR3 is TGTGCCAGCAGTTTAACTTCTCACTCCTCTAGCACAGATACGCAGTATTTT. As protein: CASSLTSHSSSTDTQYF.

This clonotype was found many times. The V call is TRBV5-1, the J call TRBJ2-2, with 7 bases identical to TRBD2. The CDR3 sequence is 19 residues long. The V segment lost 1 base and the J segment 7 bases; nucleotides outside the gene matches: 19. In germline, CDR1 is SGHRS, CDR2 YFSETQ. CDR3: CASSLFLAGGAPQGGELFF. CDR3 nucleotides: TGCGCCAGCAGCTTGTTTTTAGCGGGCGGTGCTCCCCAAGGCGGGGAGCTGTTTTTT.

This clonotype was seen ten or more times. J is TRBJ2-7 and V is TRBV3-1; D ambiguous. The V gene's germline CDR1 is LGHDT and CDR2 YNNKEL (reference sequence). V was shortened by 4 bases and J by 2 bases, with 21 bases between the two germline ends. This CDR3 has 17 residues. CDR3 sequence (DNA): TGTGCCAGCAGCCCTTCTCTCGCACTTTTTGACACCTACGAGCAGTACTTC. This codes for CASSPSLALFDTYEQYF.

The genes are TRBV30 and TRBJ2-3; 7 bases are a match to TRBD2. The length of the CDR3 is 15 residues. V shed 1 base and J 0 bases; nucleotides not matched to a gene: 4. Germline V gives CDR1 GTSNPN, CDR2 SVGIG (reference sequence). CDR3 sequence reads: CAWSAPGLSTDTQYF. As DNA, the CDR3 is TGTGCCTGGAGTGCGCCGGGACTAAGCACAGATACGCAGTATTTT. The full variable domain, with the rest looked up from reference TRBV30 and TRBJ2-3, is SQTIHQWPATLVQPVGSPLSLECTVEGTSNPNLYWYRQAAGRGLQLLFYSVGIGQISSEVPQNLSASRPQDRQFILSSKKLLLSDSGFYLCAWSAPGLSTDTQYFGPGTRLTVL.

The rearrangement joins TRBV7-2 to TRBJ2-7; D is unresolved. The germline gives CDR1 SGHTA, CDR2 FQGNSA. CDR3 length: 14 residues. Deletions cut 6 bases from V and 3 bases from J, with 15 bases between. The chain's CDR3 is CASRRGLSYYEQYF. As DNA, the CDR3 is TGTGCCAGCAGAAGAGGTCTTTCGTACTACGAGCAGTACTTC.

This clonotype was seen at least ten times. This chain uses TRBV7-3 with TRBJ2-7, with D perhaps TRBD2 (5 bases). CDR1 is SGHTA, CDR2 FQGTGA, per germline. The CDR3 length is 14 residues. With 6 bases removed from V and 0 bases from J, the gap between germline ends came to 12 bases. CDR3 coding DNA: TGTGCCAGCAGTTTATCCGCGGGCTCCTACGAGCAGTACTTC. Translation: CASSLSAGSYEQYF.

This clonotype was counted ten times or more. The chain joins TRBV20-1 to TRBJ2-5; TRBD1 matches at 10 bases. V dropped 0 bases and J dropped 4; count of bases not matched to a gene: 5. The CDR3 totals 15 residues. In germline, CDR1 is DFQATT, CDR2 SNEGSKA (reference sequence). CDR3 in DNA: TGCAGTGCTAGAGAAAGACAGGGGGCGCGAGAGACCCAGTACTTC. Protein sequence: CSARERQGARETQYF.

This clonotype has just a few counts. CDR3 region: CASSRGSPTSSYEQYF. As DNA, the CDR3 is TGTGCCAGCAGCCGAGGGTCCCCCACCTCTTCCTACGAGCAGTACTTC. The V and J genes are TRBV7-2 and TRBJ2-7; D perhaps matches TRBD2 (5 bases). Germline loops: CDR1 SGHTA, CDR2 FQGNSA. V lost 5 bases and J 1 base, leaving 18 bases between the germline ends. This CDR3 has 16 amino acids.